Listed below are T cell receptor beta chains from one sample, sequenced in a study of blood T cell repertoires in COVID-19. Only in-frame clones appear in the TCRdb table, and some are missing; sequencing was by immunoSEQ multiplex PCR. The sample gives around 100,000 clones, over 80% of which show up once; approximately 5.4% is in the top ten. Sequenced sample: peripheral blood. The source of these receptors is a man aged 45 to 65 with active COVID-19. CDR3s include the opening cysteine and the closing phenylalanine or tryptophan. The D gene is left open where the match is weak. Some rows have no size entry. The others give once, few or many, or a class for an expanded clone.

D	J	V	size	CDR3	DNA
.	TRBJ1-1	TRBV6-1	.	CASSDERWGETEAFF	TGTGCCAGCAGTGATGAAAGGTGGGGGGAGACTGAAGCTTTCTTT
.	TRBJ2-7	TRBV4-2	.	CASSTTRNSYEQYF	TGTGCCAGCAGCACCACTAGAAACTCCTACGAGCAGTACTTC
.	TRBJ1-6	TRBV9	.	CASSPVRGRRDSYNSPLHF	TGTGCCAGCAGCCCCGTCCGGGGGAGGCGGGACTCCTATAATTCACCCCTCCACTTT
.	TRBJ2-7	TRBV28	.	CASSLPSRAHEQYF	TGTGCCAGCAGTTTACCCTCCAGGGCCCACGAGCAGTACTTC
TRBD2	TRBJ2-5	TRBV5-6	once	CASSSPELARKGTQYF	TGTGCCAGCAGCTCCCCAGAACTAGCGAGGAAGGGGACCCAGTACTTC
.	TRBJ2-7	TRBV6-6	.	CASADPALGLEQYF	TGTGCCAGCGCCGACCCGGCCTTGGGCCTCGAGCAGTACTTC
.	TRBJ2-2	TRBV30	.	CAWRIGGANTGELFF	TGTGCCTGGAGAATCGGTGGTGCGAACACCGGGGAGCTGTTTTTT
TRBD2	TRBJ2-3	TRBV28	.	CASSLSGRAPDTQYF	TGTGCCAGCAGTCTTAGCGGGAGGGCGCCAGATACGCAGTATTTT
TRBD2	TRBJ2-7	TRBV4-1	.	CASSQAGGCEQYF	TGCGCCAGCAGCCAAGCGGGGGGTTGCGAGCAGTACTTC
TRBD1	TRBJ2-5	TRBV5-1	.	CASSVQGGETQYF	TGCGCCAGCAGCGTACAGGGGGGAGAGACCCAGTACTTC
.	TRBJ2-7	TRBV11-2	once	CASSLDREQEQYF	TGTGCCAGCAGCTTAGATAGGGAGCAGGAGCAGTACTTC
TRBD1	TRBJ1-2	TRBV6-4	.	CASRDPSTGVRGYTF	TGTGCCAGCAGAGATCCTTCAACAGGGGTGCGCGGCTACACCTTC
TRBD2	TRBJ2-5	TRBV7-9	.	CASSRLAGVKIETQYF	TGTGCCAGCAGCAGACTAGCGGGCGTAAAGATAGAGACCCAGTACTTC
.	TRBJ2-2	TRBV7-9	.	CASSPRGTGELFF	TGTGCCAGCAGCCCGAGGGGGACCGGGGAGCTGTTTTTT
TRBD2	TRBJ2-7	TRBV9	.	CASSVRLADNYEQYF	TGTGCCAGCAGCGTAAGACTAGCGGACAACTACGAGCAGTACTTC
.	TRBJ2-2	TRBV5-1	.	CASSLGGSGGELFF	TGCGCCAGCAGCTTGGGAGGTTCTGGCGGGGAGCTGTTTTTT
.	TRBJ2-7	TRBV6-5	.	CASSYDRTSYEQYF	TGTGCCAGCAGTTACGACAGGACTTCCTACGAGCAGTACTTC
.	TRBJ1-2	TRBV28	once	CASTFGDLAYGYTF	TGTGCCAGCACCTTTGGAGATTTAGCCTATGGCTACACCTTC
.	TRBJ1-2	TRBV5-1	.	CASSPGANYGYTF	TGCGCCAGCAGCCCCGGAGCTAACTATGGCTACACCTTC
.	TRBJ1-4	TRBV4-2	.	CASSREFGAPEKLFF	TGTGCCAGCAGCCGCGAATTTGGGGCGCCGGAAAAACTGTTTTTT
TRBD2	TRBJ2-1	TRBV11-2	.	CASSPREGLGNEQFF	TGTGCCAGCAGCCCCCGGGAGGGCCTGGGGAATGAGCAGTTCTTC
.	TRBJ2-7	TRBV12-3/TRBV12-4	.	CASSARGDEQYF	TGTGCCAGCAGTGCCAGGGGTGACGAGCAGTACTTC
.	TRBJ2-7	TRBV2	.	CASSGQGYEQYF	TGTGCCAGCAGTGGGCAGGGCTACGAGCAGTACTTC
TRBD1	TRBJ1-5	TRBV2	.	CASRGQGYSNQPQHF	TGTGCCAGCAGGGGACAGGGTTATAGCAATCAGCCCCAGCATTTT
.	TRBJ1-1	TRBV28	.	CASSFARTGNTEAFF	TGTGCCAGCAGTTTTGCCCGGACGGGAAACACTGAAGCTTTCTTT
.	TRBJ2-7	TRBV4-1	.	CASSQSDFPLQGRVGEQYF	TGCGCCAGCAGCCAATCAGATTTTCCGTTGCAGGGGAGGGTCGGCGAGCAGTACTTC
TRBD2	TRBJ2-1	TRBV28	.	CASRITSGRGNEQFF	TGTGCCAGCAGAATTACTAGCGGGAGAGGTAATGAGCAGTTCTTC
.	TRBJ1-5	TRBV6-6	.	CASSPLTTGRNQPQHF	TGTGCCAGCAGTCCATTAACGACAGGCCGCAATCAGCCCCAGCATTTT
TRBD1	TRBJ1-4	TRBV5-8	.	CASSLGQGATNEKLFF	TGTGCCAGCAGCCTAGGACAGGGGGCAACTAATGAAAAACTGTTTTTT
TRBD1	TRBJ2-3	TRBV7-9	.	CASSPPGQGFTDTQYF	TGTGCCAGCAGCCCCCCGGGACAGGGGTTCACAGATACGCAGTATTTT
.	TRBJ2-1	TRBV11-2	.	CASSFLQVYNEQFF	TGTGCCAGCAGCTTTTTACAGGTATACAATGAGCAGTTCTTC
TRBD1	TRBJ2-2	TRBV5-1	.	CASSQNYGTALSGELFF	TGCGCCAGCAGCCAAAATTACGGGACAGCTTTATCCGGGGAGCTGTTTTTT
.	TRBJ1-5	TRBV20-1	.	CSASVSRGGQPQHF	TGCAGTGCTAGTGTCTCCAGGGGCGGTCAGCCCCAGCATTTT
TRBD2	TRBJ2-1	TRBV11-2	.	CASSLTGGPLNEQFF	TGTGCCAGCAGCTTAACGGGGGGTCCCCTGAATGAGCAGTTCTTC
.	TRBJ2-7	TRBV4-2	.	CASSQDYRVADTYEQYF	TGTGCCAGCAGCCAAGATTATCGGGTAGCGGACACCTACGAGCAGTACTTC
.	TRBJ2-2	TRBV28	once	CASSSSRELFF	TGTGCCAGCAGTTCGAGTCGGGAGCTGTTTTTT
TRBD2	TRBJ2-1	TRBV11-3	.	CASSPDSGRVYNEQFF	TGTGCCAGCAGCCCCGATAGCGGGAGGGTCTACAATGAGCAGTTCTTC
TRBD1	TRBJ1-1	TRBV4-1	.	CASSQVDRDHPEAFF	TGCGCCAGCAGCCAGGTAGACAGGGACCACCCGGAAGCTTTCTTT
.	TRBJ2-7	TRBV7-8	.	CASSLGQATYEQYF	TGTGCCAGCAGCTTAGGACAGGCGACCTACGAGCAGTACTTC
.	TRBJ1-1	TRBV7-9	.	CATQLPQKGFMNTEAFF	TGTGCCACTCAGCTTCCCCAGAAGGGGTTCATGAACACTGAAGCTTTCTTT
TRBD2	TRBJ2-3	TRBV11-3	.	CASSTGLATDTQYF	TGTGCCAGCAGCACGGGACTAGCGACAGATACGCAGTATTTT
.	TRBJ1-4	TRBV5-1	.	CASSLAGQIDEKLFF	TGCGCCAGCAGCTTGGCGGGACAAATTGATGAAAAACTGTTTTTT
TRBD1	TRBJ1-1	TRBV10-1	.	CASSDPRDRGLFRWVTEAFF	TGCGCCAGCAGTGATCCCCGGGACAGGGGGCTTTTTAGGTGGGTCACTGAAGCTTTCTTT
.	TRBJ1-5	TRBV5-1	.	CASSLGGGDQPQHF	TGCGCCAGCAGCTTGGGCGGGGGAGATCAGCCCCAGCATTTT
.	TRBJ1-3	TRBV5-1	.	CASSSLTGSSGNTIYF	TGCGCCAGCAGCTCTCTGACAGGCAGCTCTGGAAACACCATATATTTT
.	TRBJ2-2	TRBV30	.	CAWIPGVVFTGELFF	TGTGCCTGGATCCCGGGGGTTGTGTTCACCGGGGAGCTGTTTTTT
.	TRBJ2-7	TRBV5-8	.	CASNPTFGQYF	TGTGCCAGCAACCCTACGTTCGGGCAGTACTTC
.	TRBJ1-1	TRBV5-6	.	CASSLPTGGAVTGAFF	TGTGCCAGCAGCTTGCCTACCGGAGGGGCAGTAACGGGAGCTTTCTTT
TRBD2	TRBJ2-7	TRBV6-2/TRBV6-3	.	CASSPPPTSGRLYF	TGTGCCAGCAGCCCGCCTCCGACTAGCGGGAGATTGTACTTC